This TCR beta chain is from a study of T cells after yellow fever vaccination. They built TCR cDNA with 5'RACE template switching, a step that put in a universal primer site and UMIs. TCRdb itself ran the 5' RACE reads through MiXCR, one entry per CDR3 protein. The sample shows about 210,000 distinct CDR3 sequences, approximately 3.3% of them seen only once. V shed 6 bases, J shed 8 bases, and the junction held 8 bases outside the gene matches. The CDR3 runs to 14 residues. The germline gives CDR1 MNHEY, CDR2 SVGAGI. The material sequenced was CD4+ T cells sorted from PBMCs, taken 10 days after the yellow fever booster vaccination. This TCR derives from a man aged 18-30 years who received the YFV17D yellow fever vaccine. The chain has TRBV6-5 and TRBJ1-4; 8 nucleotides match TRBD1. CDR3 region: CASSSDRGDEKLFF. Here the CDR3 DNA reads TGTGCCAGCAGCTCCGACAGGGGAGACGAAAAACTGTTTTTT.